The sequence of this T cell receptor (beta chain) was determined in a study of cytomegalovirus exposure and HLA in healthy donors. Whole-study results and caveats: Across donors, presence/absence analyses took sequencing depth to be roughly uniform. Most TCRs appeared rarely, but some public TCRs recurred in many donors. Cytomegalovirus-associated TCR beta chains were listed, numbering 164.

The germline V gene has CDR1 KGHSH and CDR2 LQKENI. CDR3 size: 18 residues. Trimming took 6 bases from V and 1 from J; bases not matched to a gene: 12. This clone was observed a single time. The antigen is not known. The PCR employed 60 Vbeta primers together with 13 Jbeta primers. Method: immunoSEQ multiplex PCR; TCRdb's copy keeps in-frame clones and lacks some. This sample carries over 150,000 clones, 75% to 90% of them seen once, and the ten largest clones take approximately 2.1%. Sequences were obtained from PBMCs. The receptor was derived from a woman younger than 35 in good health and CMV-seronegative. V is TRBV18 and J is TRBJ2-2; 9 positions agree with TRBD2. The CDR3 bases are TGTGCCAGCTCCCCTCAAGTGACTAGCGGAAGGAACACCGGGGAGCTGTTTTTT. Amino acids: CASSPQVTSGRNTGELFF.